Listed below are T cell receptor beta chains from one sample, sequenced in a study of blood T cell repertoires in COVID-19. Sequencing was performed with immunoSEQ multiplex PCR; in TCRdb, only in-frame clones are kept and a portion is missing. The repertoire holds 150,000 or so clones, 70% to 90% seen once, with 8% in the top ten. The material sequenced was peripheral blood. The source is a woman aged 55-70 years with COVID-19, enrolled during active disease. CDR3s include the opening cysteine and the closing phenylalanine or tryptophan. Fields, in order: V gene, J gene, D gene, clone size, CDR3 DNA, CDR3 protein. The D gene is left open where the match is weak. Expanded clones get a size class; other rows say once, few or many, or leave the size out.

TRBV28	TRBJ2-3	TRBD1	NA	TGTGCCAGCACCCCTTGGGGCCTGACAGGGATCACAGATACGCAGTATTTT	CASTPWGLTGITDTQYF
TRBV19	TRBJ2-1	TRBD2	NA	TGTGCCAGTAACCTAGGGGGACTAGCGCAGAATGAGCAGTTCTTC	CASNLGGLAQNEQFF
TRBV19	TRBJ2-1	NA	NA	TGTGCCAGTAGTATCTCGCAGGGTTCCTACAATGAGCAGTTCTTC	CASSISQGSYNEQFF
TRBV5-1	TRBJ2-3	NA	NA	TGCGCCAGCAGCTTGGGCGGGGAGTCTAGCACAGATACGCAGTATTTT	CASSLGGESSTDTQYF
TRBV6-6	TRBJ1-2	NA	NA	TGTGCCAGCAGTATGGGGGCCGTTGGCTACACCTTC	CASSMGAVGYTF
TRBV24-1	TRBJ1-2	TRBD1	NA	TGTGCCACCAGTGATTTTAACAGGGGCCCGGAGAGCTACACCTTC	CATSDFNRGPESYTF
TRBV11-2	TRBJ1-1	NA	NA	TGTGCCAGCAGCTTAGCGGCCCCCCGACAGGTAACAATTGAAGCTTTCTTT	CASSLAAPRQVTIEAFF
TRBV16	TRBJ1-5	TRBD1	once	TGTGCCAGCAGCTTGCGGACAGGGACCCCTATAAGCAATCAGCCCCAGCATTTT	CASSLRTGTPISNQPQHF
TRBV6-2/TRBV6-3	TRBJ2-5	NA	NA	TGTGCCAGCAGTTCTGAACTTGAGGAGACCCAGTACTTC	CASSSELEETQYF
TRBV11-1	TRBJ2-3	NA	NA	TGTGCCAGCAGCCCGCGGACAGAACGGACAGATACGCAGTATTTT	CASSPRTERTDTQYF
TRBV11-2	TRBJ1-1	NA	NA	TGTGCCAGCAGCTTAGGACGCGGGGTCGGGGACACTGAAGCTTTCTTT	CASSLGRGVGDTEAFF
TRBV5-1	TRBJ1-3	NA	NA	TGCGCCAGCAGCTTGGCCGGGAAGGCATCTAGGAACACCATATATTTT	CASSLAGKASRNTIYF
TRBV18	TRBJ2-7	TRBD1	NA	TGTGCCAGCTCACTCGGGACAGGGTTTGGATACGAGCAGTACTTC	CASSLGTGFGYEQYF
TRBV4-1	TRBJ2-3	NA	NA	TGCGCCAGCAGGGCTACAGATACGCAGTATTTT	CASRATDTQYF
TRBV4-1	TRBJ1-1	NA	once	TGCGCCAGCAGCCCTATTTTGAGGGAATTTAGAGCTTTCTTT	CASSPILREFRAFF
TRBV5-1	TRBJ1-1	NA	NA	TGCGCCAGCAGCTTGTGGGGCGGAAACACTGAAGCTTTCTTT	CASSLWGGNTEAFF
TRBV9	TRBJ2-2	NA	NA	TGTGCCAGCAGCCCCTACACCGGGGAGCTGTTTTTT	CASSPYTGELFF
TRBV30	TRBJ1-5	NA	few	TGTGCCTGGAGTTCAACGTGGATAGGGGTTCAGCCCCAGCATTTT	CAWSSTWIGVQPQHF
TRBV28	TRBJ1-2	NA	NA	TGTGCCAGCAGTTTAGGGGCTACCCACTATGGCTACACCTTC	CASSLGATHYGYTF
TRBV24-1	TRBJ2-5	NA	NA	TGTGCCACCAGTGATATCAGACAGCTAGGGGTCCAGTACTTC	CATSDIRQLGVQYF